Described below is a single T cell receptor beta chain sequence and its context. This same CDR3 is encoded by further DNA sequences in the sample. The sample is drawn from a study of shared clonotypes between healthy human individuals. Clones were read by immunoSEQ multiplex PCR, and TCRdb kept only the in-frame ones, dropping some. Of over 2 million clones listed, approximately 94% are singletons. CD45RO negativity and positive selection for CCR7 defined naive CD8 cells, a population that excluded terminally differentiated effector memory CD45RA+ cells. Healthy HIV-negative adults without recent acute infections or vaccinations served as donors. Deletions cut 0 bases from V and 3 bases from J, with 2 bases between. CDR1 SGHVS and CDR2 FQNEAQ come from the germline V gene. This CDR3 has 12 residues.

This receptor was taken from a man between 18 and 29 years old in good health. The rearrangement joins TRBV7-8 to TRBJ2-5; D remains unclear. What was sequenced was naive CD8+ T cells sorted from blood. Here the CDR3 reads CASSLAEETQYF. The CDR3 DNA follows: TGTGCCAGCAGCTTAGCGGAAGAGACCCAGTACTTC. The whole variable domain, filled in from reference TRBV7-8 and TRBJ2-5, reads GAGVSQSPRYKVAKRGQDVALRCDPISGHVSLFWYQQALGQGPEFLTYFQNEAQLDKSGLPSDRFFAERPEGSVSTLKIQRTQQEDSAVYLCASSLAEETQYFGPGTRLLVL.